What follows are 20 T cell receptor beta chains derived from one specimen sequenced in a study of shared clonotypes between healthy human individuals. The table came from immunoSEQ multiplex PCR; TCRdb's copy has only in-frame clones and leaves some out. The sample records about half a million clones, approximately 80% being singletons. The specimen was PBMCs. The receptors shown here come from a middle-aged woman in good health. Some clones in this sample may be carry-over from other donors' samples.

CDR3 sequence: CATSKGSASGIPGEQYF. CDR3 nucleotides: TGTGCCACCTCAAAGGGAAGTGCTAGCGGGATTCCTGGCGAGCAGTACTTC. The V and J genes are TRBV28 and TRBJ2-7; TRBD2 aligns across 9 bases. The V gene end was trimmed by 10 bases and the J gene end by 6 bases; junction bases not matched to a gene: 22. The CDR3 is 17 residues long. Germline V lookup: CDR1 MDHEN, CDR2 SYDVKM.

This clone was counted only a few times. V and J are TRBV9 and TRBJ2-1; 9 positions match TRBD2. CDR3 length: 13 amino acids. V dropped 7 bases and J dropped 8; count of bases not matched to a gene: 7. CDR1 is SGDLS, CDR2 YYNGEE, per germline. The CDR3 reads CASRPSGTHEQFF. For the CDR3, the DNA is TGTGCCAGCCGGCCTAGCGGGACCCATGAGCAGTTCTTC.

The sample holds a few counts of this clone. The gene calls are TRBV6-1 and TRBJ1-1; possible D gene TRBD1, 6 bases. This CDR3 is built from 15 residues. Trimming removed 3 bases from V and 1 base from J, with 12 bases in between. The germline V gene has CDR1 MNHNS and CDR2 SASEGT. CDR3 sequence (DNA): TGTGCCAGCAGTGACTGGGGGGCAGAGAACACTGAAGCTTTCTTT. Its translation: CASSDWGAENTEAFF.

This clone occurred many times. This chain joins TRBV5-1 and TRBJ1-1, with D unresolved. This CDR3 spans 15 amino acids. Germline assignment: CDR1 SGHRS and CDR2 YFSETQ. Trimming took 0 bases from V and 8 from J, leaving 17 bases between them. The CDR3 loop reads CASSLEGSLIGEAFF. In DNA form, the CDR3 reads TGCGCCAGCAGCTTGGAGGGATCCCTAATCGGGGAAGCTTTCTTT.

On this clone: The junction does not match germline at one end; this may be a read error. The V gene is TRBV28, the J gene TRBJ2-2; no reliable D call. The germline gives CDR1 MDHEN, CDR2 SYDVKM. The CDR3 runs to 15 residues. CDR3 protein: CATSLGRTNTGELFF. In DNA, the CDR3 is TGTGCCACCAGTTTAGGACGGACGAACACCGGGGAGCTGTTTTTT.

This chain links TRBV27 with TRBJ1-1; D is unresolved. CDR3 length equals 14 residues. Germline CDR1 reads MNHEY; CDR2 reads SMNVEV (reference sequence). V was clipped by 3 bases and J by 3 bases, with 11 bases between them. The CDR3 DNA sequence: TGTGCCAGCAGTTTCCTGGGATCGGACACTGAAGCTTTCTTT. This translates into CASSFLGSDTEAFF.

The rearrangement links TRBV7-7 to TRBJ2-3; the match to TRBD1 covers 9 bases. There are 14 residues in the CDR3. Trimming took 3 bases from V and 4 from J; bases not matched to a gene: 2. Germline V lookup: CDR1 SSHAT, CDR2 FNYEAQ (reference sequence). The CDR3 loop is CASSLDRGADTQYF. CDR3 bases: TGTGCCAGCAGCTTGGACAGGGGTGCAGATACGCAGTATTTT.

The chain couples TRBV5-1 to TRBJ2-5; D is unclear. V was cut by 3 bases and J by 3 bases, with 9 bases left in between. Germline loops: CDR1 SGHRS, CDR2 YFSETQ. The CDR3 sequence is 13 residues long. CDR3 sequence reads: CASSSRVEETQYF. The DNA for the CDR3 is TGCGCCAGCAGCTCCCGGGTCGAAGAGACCCAGTACTTC.

This clone was recorded a few times. A much more abundant neighbour one base away suggests this may be a read error. Other DNA sequences within the sample encode an identical CDR3. This chain uses TRBV4-1 with TRBJ1-1, with a weak D call TRBD1 (6 bases). The CDR3 runs to 15 residues. Germline CDR1 and CDR2: MGHRA and YSYEKL. The CDR3 bases are TGCGCCAGCAGCCTTCCCGGGTTCAGGGGCACTGAAGCCTTCTTT. Translating gives CASSLPGFRGTEAFF.

V usage is TRBV5-6 and J usage is TRBJ1-2; D unresolved. CDR1 SGHDT and CDR2 YYEEEE come from the germline V gene. V lost 3 bases to trimming and J lost 6 bases, with 12 bases between them. The CDR3 runs 13 residues. CDR3 amino acids: CASSSLGEDGYTF. The CDR3 DNA is TGTGCCAGCAGCTCCCTTGGGGAGGATGGCTACACCTTC.

The rearrangement uses TRBV7-8 and TRBJ1-4, with D unclear. Germline V gene data show CDR1 as SGHVS and CDR2 as FQNEAQ. This CDR3 spans 13 amino acids. V was trimmed by 1 base and J by 8 bases, leaving 8 bases between them. As DNA, the CDR3 is TGTGCCAGCAGCTTAGAGGTGGGGGAAAAACTGTTTTTT. Translated: CASSLEVGEKLFF.

The chain carries TRBV5-1 and TRBJ1-4; D is possibly TRBD1 (5 bases). Trimming took off 4 bases at V and 8 bases at J, with 21 bases between the two ends. The CDR3 runs 16 residues. The germline CDR1 and CDR2 sequences are SGHRS and YFSETQ. Here the CDR3 DNA reads TGCGCCAGCAGCCCCCAAGGGGCAGGGACGGGGGAAAAACTGTTTTTT. It is translated as CASSPQGAGTGEKLFF.

The chain combines TRBV29-1 with TRBJ2-1; 9 nucleotides line up with TRBD2. CDR1 is SQVTM and CDR2 is ANQGSEA in the germline V gene. Trimming removed 8 bases from V and 2 bases from J; junction bases left unmatched: 10. CDR3 length: 15 residues. CDR3 residues: CSLREAGGPYNEQFF. CDR3 DNA: TGCAGCCTTCGGGAGGCGGGGGGGCCCTACAATGAGCAGTTCTTC.

The chain links TRBV9 to TRBJ2-7, with 7 bases aligning to TRBD2. From germline, CDR1 is SGDLS and CDR2 YYNGEE. With 3 bases clipped from V and 3 bases from J, the junction kept 9 bases outside the gene matches. There are 15 residues in the CDR3. CDR3: CASSGGRDPDYEQYF. The CDR3 coding sequence is TGTGCCAGCAGCGGAGGGAGGGACCCGGACTACGAGCAGTACTTC.

The chain recombines TRBV28 with TRBJ1-1; D is undetermined. V gave up 3 bases and J gave up 4 bases, with 12 bases separating them. CDR1 MDHEN and CDR2 SYDVKM come from the germline V gene. This CDR3 contains 14 residues. In nucleotides, the CDR3 is TGTGCCAGCAGTTTGGAGGGCGCGGGCACTGAAGCTTTCTTT. Its protein is CASSLEGAGTEAFF.

This clone was seen only once. The gene calls are TRBV5-1 and TRBJ2-5, with TRBD2 matching over 7 bases. The ends lost 2 bases at V and 3 bases at J; junction bases unmatched: 4. The germline CDR1 and CDR2 sequences are SGHRS and YFSETQ. This CDR3 contains 14 residues. The CDR3 sequence: CASSFSAGEETQYF. The DNA for the CDR3 is TGCGCCAGCAGCTTTAGTGCGGGGGAAGAGACCCAGTACTTC. Filled out from reference TRBV5-1 and TRBJ2-5, the complete variable domain reads KAGVTQTPRYLIKTRGQQVTLSCSPISGHRSVSWYQQTPGQGLQFLFEYFSETQRNKGNFPGRFSGRQFSNSRSEMNVSTLELGDSALYLCASSFSAGEETQYFGPGTRLLVL.

This rearrangement joins TRBV6-5 to TRBJ1-2; D might be TRBD1 (6 bases). Germline CDR1 and CDR2: MNHEY and SVGAGI. CDR3 length: 14 amino acids. The ends were cut back, 3 bases at V and 5 bases at J, with 13 bases in the middle. CDR3 in amino acids: CASSYAGAPYGYTF. CDR3 DNA sequence: TGTGCCAGCAGTTATGCGGGGGCGCCTTATGGCTACACCTTC.

The rearrangement links TRBV27 to TRBJ2-4; either TRBD1 or TRBD2 may fit D (5 bases each). The V gene's germline CDR1 is MNHEY and CDR2 SMNVEV (reference sequence). CDR3 length: 15 residues. Trimming took off 6 bases at V and 9 bases at J, with 21 bases between the two ends. The CDR3 DNA is TGTGCCAGCAGCTCGCTTGGGGGTCGGATTGGCATTCAGTACTTC. It specifies CASSSLGGRIGIQYF.

This rearrangement joins TRBV18 to TRBJ2-7; 10 bases agree with TRBD1. Germline CDR1 and CDR2: KGHSH and LQKENI. V gave up 1 base and J gave up 7 bases; unmatched junction bases: 4. The CDR3 is 14 amino acids. CDR3: CASSPRGTGEEQYF. Here the CDR3 DNA reads TGTGCCAGCTCACCACGAGGGACAGGGGAAGAGCAGTACTTC.

The V gene is TRBV7-6, the J gene TRBJ1-1; no clear D gene. V was trimmed by 2 bases and J by 4 bases, leaving 11 bases between them. The CDR3 loop spans 14 amino acids. CDR1 is SGHVS and CDR2 is FNYEAQ in the germline V gene. CDR3 sequence: CASSLSPGATEAFF. In DNA form, the CDR3 reads TGTGCCAGCAGCTTATCTCCAGGAGCCACTGAAGCTTTCTTT.